Each of the 17 T cell receptor beta chains below was sequenced from the same sample in a study of control samples from healthy donors and cancer patients. The protocol was immunoSEQ multiplex PCR, while the TCRdb copy is restricted to in-frame clones and leaves out a portion. The profile shows around 51,000 clones, 85% to 90% of them singletons. Sequencing was carried out using PBMCs. The receptor source for this set is a man aged 50 to 60 with head and neck cancer.

The rearrangement joins TRBV6-5 to TRBJ1-5, with D possibly TRBD1 on 5 matching bases. V gave up 6 bases and J gave up 5 bases, with 17 bases separating them. The CDR3 sequence is 15 residues long. Germline-derived CDR1 and CDR2 are MNHEY and SVGAGI. The CDR3 DNA is TGTGCCAGCAGGGTGGCTGGAGCAGGGTATCAGCCCCAGCATTTT. This encodes CASRVAGAGYQPQHF.

The chain carries TRBV4-3 and TRBJ2-4; TRBD2 might be the D (6 bases). CDR3 length equals 17 residues. Germline loops: CDR1 LGHNA, CDR2 YSLEER. Trimming shortened V by 0 bases and J by 3 bases, and 15 bases separated the two germline ends. This chain's CDR3 is CASSQDWAGTLKNIQYF. The CDR3 nucleotides are TGCGCCAGCAGCCAAGATTGGGCGGGGACCCTCAAAAACATTCAGTACTTC.

The chain employs TRBV4-2 and TRBJ2-5, with TRBD1 matching 9 bases. The V gene's germline CDR1 is LGHNA and CDR2 YNFKEQ. CDR3 size: 17 residues. V was clipped by 1 base and J by 0 bases; unmatched bases: 6. The chain's CDR3 is CASSQGTGGSYQETQYF. The CDR3 DNA reads TGTGCCAGCAGCCAAGGAACAGGGGGCTCGTACCAAGAGACCCAGTACTTC.

The chain uses TRBV2 and TRBJ1-5; 7 nucleotides match TRBD1. With 4 bases clipped from V and 6 bases from J, the junction kept 6 bases outside the gene matches. The CDR3 spans 14 residues. Looked up from germline, CDR1 is SNHLY and CDR2 is FYNNEI. The CDR3: CASSGTGGRQPQHF. DNA for the CDR3: TGTGCCAGCAGTGGGACAGGAGGCCGTCAGCCCCAGCATTTT.

Only a few counts were recorded for this clone. CDR3 amino acids: CASNWGLAGGNNEQFF. CDR3 nucleotides: TGCGCCAGCAACTGGGGTCTAGCGGGAGGAAACAATGAGCAGTTCTTC. The J gene is TRBJ2-1, the V gene TRBV5-1, with 11 bases identical to TRBD2. This CDR3 region has 16 residues. Germline V gene sequence: CDR1 SGHRS, CDR2 YFSETQ. The V and J ends lost 6 bases and 5 bases, in that order; junction bases with no gene match: 10.

The gene calls are TRBV9 and TRBJ1-5, with a tentative D call TRBD1 (5 bases). This CDR3 spans 17 amino acids. Germline V gene data show CDR1 as SGDLS and CDR2 as YYNGEE. Trimming cost V 0 bases and J 0 bases, with 13 bases left between them. The CDR3 is CASSVAADMYSNQPQHF. The CDR3 bases are TGTGCCAGCAGCGTAGCCGCGGACATGTATAGCAATCAGCCCCAGCATTTT.

The CDR3 spells CASSQAGSSGNTIYF. The CDR3 bases are TGTGCCAGCAGCCAAGCGGGGTCCTCTGGAAACACCATATATTTT. V gene TRBV4-2 combines with J gene TRBJ1-3; unclear D gene. Germline values: CDR1 LGHNA, CDR2 YNFKEQ. CDR3 length: 15 amino acids. V lost 1 base, J lost 0 bases, and 7 bases lay in between.

The chain joins TRBV19 to TRBJ1-5; D is undetermined. Trimming removed 5 bases from V and 6 bases from J, with 11 bases in between. Looked up from germline, CDR1 is LNHDA and CDR2 is SQIVND (reference sequence). The CDR3 covers 13 residues. In DNA form, the CDR3 reads TGTGCCAGTAGTCCCGGTCGGGGTCAGCCCCAGCATTTT. It yields the protein CASSPGRGQPQHF.

This chain joins TRBV28 and TRBJ2-5; 7 nucleotides match TRBD2. Losses at the gene ends were 5 bases for V and 1 base for J; bases not matched to a gene: 7. Germline assignment: CDR1 MDHEN and CDR2 SYDVKM. The CDR3 runs 15 residues. The CDR3 coding sequence is TGTGCCAGCAGTCCACGCCGACTAGCCCAAGAGACCCAGTACTTC. The encoded protein is CASSPRRLAQETQYF.

This chain joins TRBV6-2 or TRBV6-3 and TRBJ2-5, with 8 positions matching TRBD2. This CDR3 is 14 amino acids long. The germline V gene encodes CDR1 MNHEY and CDR2 SVGEGT. The junction had 7 bases not matched to a gene; V was cut back by 3 bases and J by 7 bases. The CDR3 sequence is CASSYPGGHSTQYF. The CDR3 DNA reads as TGTGCCAGCAGTTATCCGGGGGGGCACTCGACCCAGTACTTC.

This rearrangement joins TRBV29-1 to TRBJ2-2; D may be TRBD1 (6 bases). V was clipped by 8 bases and J by 8 bases, with 15 bases between them. The length of the CDR3 is 12 residues. Germline V gives CDR1 SQVTM, CDR2 ANQGSEA. DNA for the CDR3: TGCAGCTGGACAGTGTGGGGTGGGGAGCTGTTTTTT. This codes for CSWTVWGGELFF.

The rearrangement uses TRBV5-1 and TRBJ2-5, with 7 bases matching TRBD1. Germline CDR1 and CDR2: SGHRS and YFSETQ. J lost 6 bases, V lost 0 bases, and 8 bases had no gene match. The CDR3 length is 15 residues. CDR3 amino acids: CASSLGDRVSQTQYF. CDR3 nucleotides: TGCGCCAGCAGCTTGGGCGACAGGGTGAGTCAGACCCAGTACTTC.

The chain couples TRBV9 to TRBJ1-3; D gene uncertain. V lost 0 bases and J lost 0, with 7 bases in between. This CDR3 region has 15 residues. Germline lookup yields CDR1 SGDLS and CDR2 YYNGEE. The CDR3 reads CASSVGSGSGNTIYF. The CDR3 bases are TGTGCCAGCAGCGTAGGGAGCGGCTCTGGAAACACCATATATTTT.

The genes are TRBV5-4 and TRBJ2-1; D is unclear. Germline lookup yields CDR1 SGHNT and CDR2 YYREEE (reference sequence). Trimming took 2 bases from V and 10 from J, leaving 10 bases between them. This CDR3 contains 12 residues. In DNA, the CDR3 is TGTGCCAGCAGCTTAGGGCCTGGCGAGCAGTTCTTC. This gives the protein CASSLGPGEQFF.

V and J are TRBV11-2 and TRBJ2-7, with 10 bases matching TRBD2. Germline CDR1 and CDR2: SGHAT and FQNNGV. CDR3 length: 15 amino acids. Germline trimming cut 2 bases from V and 3 bases from J; bases unmatched to any gene: 4. The DNA for the CDR3 is TGTGCCAGCAGCTTACGTACTAGCGGGATCTACGAGCAGTACTTC. Translated: CASSLRTSGIYEQYF.

V and J are TRBV7-9 and TRBJ2-1; no firm D call. The CDR3 loop spans 15 amino acids. CDR1 is SEHNR, CDR2 FQNEAQ, per germline (reference sequence). Trimming stripped 5 bases from V and 5 bases from J, with 16 bases between. The DNA of the CDR3 is TGTGCCAGCAGCCTATATCCTGACCGGGACAATGAGCAGTTCTTC. It translates to CASSLYPDRDNEQFF.

V is TRBV10-3 and J is TRBJ2-7, with D tentatively TRBD1 (6 bases). CDR3 length: 12 amino acids. Germline assignment: CDR1 ENHRY and CDR2 SYGVKD. Trimming stripped 5 bases from V and 6 bases from J, with 11 bases between. Here the CDR3 DNA reads TGTGCCATCAGTCAGGGGATTGGCGAGCAGTACTTC. Protein product: CAISQGIGEQYF.